This T cell receptor beta chain is from a study of Ad26.COV2.S vaccination and SARS-CoV-2 variants. The CDR3 covers 19 residues. The V gene lost 0 bases and the J gene lost 0 bases, with 21 bases spanning the gap. Germline CDR1 is LNHDA and CDR2 is SQIVND (reference sequence). The data were produced by immunoSEQ multiplex PCR, yet TCRdb's version contains in-frame clones alone and is incomplete. The repertoire has over 110,000 clones, about nine tenths of them found once; the top ten carry 5%. The chain combines TRBV19 with TRBJ2-7, with a weak D call TRBD1 (6 bases). The receptor was derived from a human donor who had recovered from COVID-19. Sample: peripheral blood, taken after recovery from COVID-19. The CDR3 here is CASSIEVLGDTAFSYEQYF. CDR3 sequence (DNA): TGTGCCAGTAGTATAGAGGTTCTCGGGGACACGGCCTTCTCCTACGAGCAGTACTTC.